This entry concerns a single T cell receptor (beta chain). As yet, its antigen is unknown. This sample was taken from a study of shared clonotypes between healthy human individuals. Study observations and caveats: Sampling was confined to blood; repertoires within tissues likely differ. Limitation of the genetic and exposure-history diversity represented came from the few donors.

Looked up from germline, CDR1 is GTSNPN and CDR2 is SVGIG (reference sequence). V lost 7 bases to trimming and J lost 3 bases, with 16 bases between them. The length of the CDR3 is 13 residues. The study drew its donors from healthy HIV-negative adults without recent acute infections or vaccinations. Researchers partitioned CD4+ cells into CD45RA+ naive and CD45RA-negative memory subsets. The protocol was immunoSEQ multiplex PCR, while the TCRdb copy is restricted to in-frame clones and leaves out a portion. The sample records some 2,000,000 clones, 90% to 96% being singletons. The chain employs TRBV30 and TRBJ2-7; D possibly uses TRBD1 or TRBD2 (5 bases each). The sequenced sample consisted of naive CD4+ T cells sorted from blood. Stated subset: CD45RA+ positively selected. The receptor comes from a man younger than 35 in good health. The CDR3 spells CASSRDQGYEQYF. CDR3 sequence (DNA): TGTGCCTCCTCCCGGGACCAAGGCTACGAGCAGTACTTC.